What follows are 19 T cell receptor beta chains derived from one specimen sequenced in a study of cytomegalovirus exposure and HLA in healthy donors. The PCR ran on 60 Vbeta and 13 Jbeta primers. Clones were sequenced by immunoSEQ multiplex PCR, and TCRdb holds only the in-frame ones, with some missing. The data show more than 130,000 clones, with about 78% seen just once and less than 3.5% held by the top ten. The sample comprised PBMCs. These receptors came from a male donor in good health and CMV-seronegative.

This clone was found a few times. The chain couples TRBV5-1 to TRBJ2-7; 16 bases align to TRBD2. There are 16 residues in the CDR3. Trimming removed 3 bases from V and 7 bases from J; junction bases left unmatched: 7. Germline CDR1 reads SGHRS; CDR2 reads YFSETQ. This CDR3 is CASSSGLAGGPGEQYF. The CDR3 DNA reads TGCGCCAGCAGCTCGGGACTAGCGGGAGGGCCGGGTGAGCAGTACTTC.

This chain uses TRBV2 with TRBJ2-5; TRBD1 might be the D (5 bases). The CDR3 contains 13 residues. Looked up from germline, CDR1 is SNHLY and CDR2 is FYNNEI. The germline V and J ends were trimmed by 7 bases and 1 base, with 10 bases remaining between them. The CDR3 sequence: CASMSGLQETQYF. The CDR3 DNA is TGTGCCAGCATGTCAGGGCTCCAAGAGACCCAGTACTTC.

The chain couples TRBV10-3 to TRBJ1-5, with no clear D. The germline V gene has CDR1 ENHRY and CDR2 SYGVKD. CDR3 length equals 12 residues. Trimming stripped 3 bases from V and 4 bases from J, with 4 bases between. The CDR3: CAISESNQPQHF. CDR3 sequence (DNA): TGTGCCATCAGTGAATCGAATCAGCCCCAGCATTTT.

The chain recombines TRBV9 with TRBJ2-1, with D possibly being TRBD1 (6 bases). Germline loops: CDR1 SGDLS, CDR2 YYNGEE. V was clipped by 4 bases and J by 2 bases, with 13 bases between them. The CDR3 consists of 15 residues. The CDR3: CASSSRGGTYNEQFF. DNA for the CDR3: TGTGCCAGCAGCTCCCGAGGGGGTACCTACAATGAGCAGTTCTTC.

The J gene is TRBJ2-3, the V gene TRBV18, with 7 bases identical to TRBD1. Trimming removed 4 bases from V and 2 bases from J; junction bases left unmatched: 9. Germline CDR1 and CDR2: KGHSH and LQKENI. The CDR3 covers 16 residues. The CDR3 protein is CASSQQGTHDTDTQYF. The CDR3 bases are TGTGCCAGCTCACAACAGGGGACCCACGACACAGATACGCAGTATTTT.

The gene calls are TRBV10-3 and TRBJ2-1; D is possibly TRBD2 (7 bases). The CDR3 covers 14 residues. The germline V gene encodes CDR1 ENHRY and CDR2 SYGVKD. Trimming took 6 bases from V and 5 from J, leaving 14 bases between them. The CDR3 loop is CAIRRGGMDNEQFF. The CDR3 DNA reads TGTGCCATCAGAAGGGGGGGAATGGACAATGAGCAGTTCTTC.

The V gene is TRBV5-8, the J gene TRBJ1-1; no clear D gene. Trimming left V 1 base short and J 1 base short, with 8 bases between. Per the germline V gene, CDR1 is SGHTS and CDR2 is YDEGEE. There are 14 residues in the CDR3. CDR3 in DNA: TGTGCCAGCAGCTTGCGGTTGCCGAACACTGAAGCTTTCTTT. Protein product: CASSLRLPNTEAFF.

The chain employs TRBV18 and TRBJ2-1; tentatively, D is TRBD1 (6 bases). The V end lost 0 bases, the J end lost 10 bases, and 13 bases lay between the germline ends. CDR1 and CDR2 (germline): KGHSH, LQKENI. There are 14 residues in the CDR3. CDR3 in DNA: TGTGCCAGCTCACCACCATCTGGGGGCGGGGAGCAGTTCTTC. It specifies CASSPPSGGGEQFF.

The chain uses TRBV30 and TRBJ1-1; possible D gene TRBD1, 6 bases. The CDR3 is 11 amino acids. Deletions cut 3 bases from V and 5 bases from J, with 7 bases between. Germline V gene lookup returns CDR1 GTSNPN and CDR2 SVGIG (reference sequence). For the CDR3, the DNA is TGTGCCTGGAGAGGGGGTACTGAAGCTTTCTTT. Translated: CAWRGGTEAFF.

The gene calls are TRBV4-3 and TRBJ1-5, with a weak D call TRBD1 (5 bases). The V and J ends lost 4 bases and 2 bases respectively, with 12 bases between them. The CDR3 length is 15 residues. Per germline, CDR1 LGHNA and CDR2 YSLEER. CDR3 loop: CASSRQGGRNQPQHF. For the CDR3, the DNA is TGCGCCAGCAGCCGTCAGGGTGGGCGCAATCAGCCCCAGCATTTT.

J is TRBJ1-1 and V is TRBV9; 9 bases align to TRBD1. CDR1 and CDR2 from the germline V gene are SGDLS and YYNGEE. The CDR3 covers 17 residues. The J segment lost 2 bases and the V segment lost 0 bases, leaving 8 bases of the junction unmatched. This CDR3 is CASSVVGTGRKNTEAFF. Written as DNA, the CDR3 is TGTGCCAGCAGCGTAGTGGGGACAGGGAGGAAAAACACTGAAGCTTTCTTT.

V and J are TRBV7-9 and TRBJ1-5; D might be TRBD1 (5 bases). The V gene's germline CDR1 is SEHNR and CDR2 FQNEAQ (reference sequence). V was trimmed by 0 bases and J by 5 bases, leaving 17 bases between them. The CDR3 has 17 amino acids. Here the CDR3 DNA reads TGTGCCAGCAGCTTAGCGTTGGGACTCAAAGGACATCAGCCCCAGCATTTT. As protein: CASSLALGLKGHQPQHF. The complete variable domain, with remaining parts taken from reference TRBV7-9 and TRBJ1-5, reads DTGVSQNPRHKITKRGQNVTFRCDPISEHNRLYWYRQTLGQGPEFLTYFQNEAQLEKSRLLSDRFSAERPKGSFSTLEIQRTEQGDSAMYLCASSLALGLKGHQPQHFGDGTRLSIL.

This clone has only a few counts. This chain joins TRBV19 and TRBJ2-3; D is unresolved. Germline loops: CDR1 LNHDA, CDR2 SQIVND (reference sequence). Deletions cut 5 bases from V and 6 bases from J, with 6 bases between. The CDR3 consists of 11 residues. The CDR3 DNA sequence: TGTGCCAGTAGTGAGTCCGATACGCAGTATTTT. Its protein is CASSESDTQYF. Full variable domain (outside the CDR3, taken from reference TRBV19 and TRBJ2-3): DGGITQSPKYLFRKEGQNVTLSCEQNLNHDAMYWYRQDPGQGLRLIYYSQIVNDFQKGDIAEGYSVSREKKESFPLTVTSAQKNPTAFYLCASSESDTQYFGPGTRLTVL.

In the case of this clone: The junction departs from germline at one end; a sequencing error may be responsible. This chain connects TRBV19 to TRBJ2-6, with TRBD2 as a possible D gene (6 bases). In germline, CDR1 is LNHDA, CDR2 SQIVND (reference sequence). CDR3 size: 16 residues. The CDR3 reads CARRGGQHSGANVLTF. The CDR3 nucleotides are TGTGCCCGTAGGGGAGGCCAGCACTCTGGGGCCAACGTCCTGACTTTC. Full variable domain (remainder filled in from reference TRBV19 and TRBJ2-6): DGGITQSPKYLFRKEGQNVTLSCEQNLNHDAMYWYRQDPGQGLRLIYYSQIVNDFQKGDIAEGYSVSREKKESFPLTVTSAQKNPTAFYLCARRGGQHSGANVLTFGAGSRLTVL.

This chain connects TRBV9 to TRBJ2-3; 9 bases fit TRBD1. Germline CDR1 SGDLS, CDR2 YYNGEE. This CDR3 spans 15 amino acids. The J segment lost 5 bases and the V segment lost 4 bases, leaving 8 bases of the junction unmatched. CDR3 sequence: CASSPQGALRDTQYF. CDR3 in DNA: TGTGCCAGCAGCCCACAGGGGGCGCTTAGAGATACGCAGTATTTT.

V and J are TRBV25-1 and TRBJ1-2; D unresolved. V lost 1 base to trimming and J lost 7 bases, with 13 bases between them. CDR1 is MGHDK, CDR2 SYGVNS, per germline. This CDR3 has 14 amino acids. Here the CDR3 DNA reads TGTGCCAGCAGTGAATCTGGCAGAGGAGGTGGCTACACCTTC. Amino acid sequence: CASSESGRGGGYTF.

The chain is built from TRBV10-3 and TRBJ2-7; weak D call: TRBD1 (6 bases). CDR3 length: 14 residues. Germline V gene sequence: CDR1 ENHRY, CDR2 SYGVKD. The ends were cut back, 3 bases at V and 4 bases at J, with 13 bases in the middle. The CDR3 nucleotides read TGTGCCATCAGTGATGACAGGTCTAGGTACGAGCAGTACTTC. Translation: CAISDDRSRYEQYF.

The rearrangement links TRBV30 to TRBJ2-1; D gene unclear. This CDR3 region has 11 residues. The V and J ends lost 2 bases and 7 bases respectively, with 6 bases between them. Germline V gene data show CDR1 as GTSNPN and CDR2 as SVGIG (reference sequence). The CDR3 region has the DNA TGTGCCTGGAGTATGAGAAATGAGCAGTTCTTC. Protein product: CAWSMRNEQFF.

This rearrangement joins TRBV7-8 to TRBJ1-1; 9 nucleotides agree with TRBD1. The V and J ends lost 0 bases and 2 bases, in that order; junction bases with no gene match: 10. Germline assignment: CDR1 SGHVS and CDR2 FQNEAQ. The CDR3 is made up of 18 amino acids. The CDR3 sequence: CASSLALRQGVLNTEAFF. The CDR3 region has the DNA TGTGCCAGCAGCTTAGCTTTAAGACAGGGGGTCCTTAACACTGAAGCTTTCTTT.